This record covers a single TCR beta chain. This entry is derived from a study of T cell repertoires in cytomegalovirus infection. TCRdb processed the reads anew with MiXCR; each CDR3 protein has one entry. In the table there are approximately 500,000 distinct CDR3 sequences, approximately 15% of which are singletons. This TCR derives from a human donor in good health (CMV status not recorded). Some clones in this sample may be carry-over from other donors' samples. Material for sequencing was CD8+ T cells from PBMCs.

This CDR3 is CASSQATQAVNTEAFF. The CDR3 DNA reads TGCGCCAGCAGCCAAGCAACACAGGCGGTAAACACTGAAGCTTTCTTT. The chain recombines TRBV4-1 with TRBJ1-1, with a tentative D call TRBD1 (5 bases). Looked up from germline, CDR1 is MGHRA and CDR2 is YSYEKL. The CDR3 contains 16 residues. With 1 base removed from V and 2 bases from J, the gap between germline ends came to 14 bases.